This T cell receptor beta chain was found in a study of T-cell reconstitution after alpha-beta-depleted transplantation in children. This CDR3 has 14 amino acids. The V gene lost 3 bases and the J gene lost 3 bases, with 12 bases spanning the gap. The TCRbeta library incorporated unique molecular identifiers. TCRdb used MiXCR to reprocess the PCR reads, holding one entry per CDR3 protein. Of around 670,000 distinct CDR3 sequences detected, over 10% appear once; the ten largest clones hold approximately 0.8%. The source of this sequence is a girl aged 2-10 years with congenital amegakaryocytic thrombocytopenia, due to receive a stem cell transplant. The sequences come from PBMCs, collected before TCRalphabeta/CD19-depleted stem cell transplant. The chain has TRBV12-3 or TRBV12-4 and TRBJ2-7; D is unclear. The CDR3 coding sequence is TGTGCCAGCAGTTTTGGGGAAAGTGGCTACGAGCAGTACTTC. Its protein is CASSFGESGYEQYF.